These 28 T cell receptor beta chains came from one sample sequenced in a study of tumor-infiltrating lymphocytes in localized non-small cell lung cancer. Here immunoSEQ multiplex PCR was the method, and the copy in TCRdb shows in-frame clones only, minus some. Altogether around 15,000 clones are present, about 70% being singletons, with the ten largest covering around 6.3%. Sequencing was carried out using lung tumor tissue. The receptors shown here come from a human donor with non-small cell lung cancer.

The rearrangement joins TRBV7-9 to TRBJ1-1, with a weak D call TRBD1 (5 bases). Trimming left V 8 bases short and J 4 bases short, with 23 bases between. CDR1 is SEHNR and CDR2 is FQNEAQ in the germline V gene (reference sequence). The CDR3 spans 16 residues. In DNA form, the CDR3 reads TGTGCCAGCGCCTCACCTGGGGGGGGTGGCTCCACTGAAGCTTTCTTT. Residues: CASASPGGGGSTEAFF.

The chain has TRBV28 and TRBJ1-2; D not resolved. The ends were cut back, 9 bases at V and 5 bases at J, with 13 bases in the middle. The CDR3 consists of 12 residues. Germline lookup yields CDR1 MDHEN and CDR2 SYDVKM. The CDR3 region is CASTSQRYGYTF. CDR3 sequence (DNA): TGTGCCAGTACCTCTCAGCGGTATGGCTACACCTTC.

The rearrangement uses TRBV7-8 and TRBJ1-1; 12 bases map to TRBD1. Germline V gene sequence: CDR1 SGHVS, CDR2 FQNEAQ. Germline trimming cut 2 bases from V and 7 bases from J; bases unmatched to any gene: 5. The CDR3 runs to 15 residues. This CDR3 reads CASSLYGTGGFEAFF. The CDR3 DNA sequence: TGTGCCAGCAGCTTATACGGGACAGGGGGCTTTGAAGCTTTCTTT.

The chain has TRBV5-1 and TRBJ1-2; 7 bases fit TRBD1. CDR1 SGHRS and CDR2 YFSETQ come from the germline V gene. This CDR3 has 14 amino acids. Losses at the gene ends were 3 bases for V and 5 bases for J; bases not matched to a gene: 7. In DNA form, the CDR3 reads TGCGCCAGCAGCTCGGGGACAGACCAGTATGGCTACACCTTC. Translated: CASSSGTDQYGYTF.

J is TRBJ1-1 and V is TRBV6-6; possibly TRBD1 for D (6 bases). Germline assignment: CDR1 MNHNY and CDR2 SVGAGI (reference sequence). The CDR3 is 16 residues long. V gave up 6 bases and J gave up 1 base, with 18 bases separating them. The CDR3 coding sequence is TGTGCCAGCAGCTACGTACAGGGAACGCCGAACACTGAAGCTTTCTTT. Encoded protein: CASSYVQGTPNTEAFF.

This rearrangement joins TRBV7-9 to TRBJ2-7; 7 bases are a match to TRBD1. Germline CDR1 and CDR2: SEHNR and FQNEAQ (reference sequence). The CDR3 covers 15 residues. The J segment lost 7 bases and the V segment lost 5 bases, leaving 14 bases of the junction unmatched. The CDR3 bases are TGTGCCAGCAGCCAACCGGACAGGAGTTTAGGGGAGCAGTACTTC. Its translation: CASSQPDRSLGEQYF.

The chain combines TRBV11-3 with TRBJ1-1; D perhaps matches TRBD1 (5 bases). This CDR3 has 15 amino acids. Trimming pared 5 bases from V and 1 base from J, leaving 14 bases between. The V gene's germline CDR1 is SGHNT and CDR2 YENEEA. DNA of the CDR3: TGTGCCAGCAGCCCCCGTGTGGGACGGAACACTGAAGCTTTCTTT. It codes for CASSPRVGRNTEAFF. Full variable domain (missing parts from reference TRBV11-3 and TRBJ1-1): EAGVVQSPRYKIIEKKQPVAFWCNPISGHNTLYWYLQNLGQGPELLIRYENEEAVDDSQLPKDRFSAERLKGVDSTLKIQPAELGDSAVYLCASSPRVGRNTEAFFGQGTRLTVV.

The gene calls are TRBV6-5 and TRBJ2-7; 10 nucleotides align to TRBD1. The V gene's germline CDR1 is MNHEY and CDR2 SVGAGI. The CDR3 length is 14 residues. V lost 6 bases to trimming and J lost 3 bases; unmatched junction nucleotides: 5. CDR3 amino acids: CASSFRDRGYEQYF. The CDR3, as DNA: TGTGCCAGCAGCTTCCGGGACAGGGGCTACGAGCAGTACTTC.

The chain has TRBV5-4 and TRBJ2-5, with TRBD2 identical over 8 bases. Unmatched junction bases numbered 15, after V lost 4 bases and J lost 4 bases. The germline V gene has CDR1 SGHNT and CDR2 YYREEE (reference sequence). The CDR3 totals 17 residues. CDR3 coding DNA: TGTGCCAGCAGCCCGGGGGGGGGCCGTCCGGGGAGAGAGACCCAGTACTTC. The encoded protein is CASSPGGGRPGRETQYF.

This chain links TRBV6-5 with TRBJ2-2; D is uncertain. V was clipped by 0 bases and J by 3 bases, with 5 bases between them. The CDR3 is made up of 14 amino acids. Germline V CDR1 and CDR2: MNHEY, SVGAGI. The CDR3, as DNA: TGTGCCAGCAGTTACTCTCCCTACACCGGGGAGCTGTTTTTT. This sequence encodes CASSYSPYTGELFF.

In its sample, this clone was seen a few times. This chain uses TRBV10-2 with TRBJ2-1, with 10 bases fitting TRBD2. The CDR3 consists of 15 residues. Per germline, CDR1 WSHSY and CDR2 SAAADI. The trim removed 5 bases at V and 4 bases at J, leaving 5 bases unmatched. CDR3 in DNA: TGCGCCAGCAGTCACGGGACTAGCGTATACAATGAGCAGTTCTTC. The encoded protein is CASSHGTSVYNEQFF.

V is TRBV7-6 and J is TRBJ1-4; a possible D gene is TRBD1 (5 bases). The CDR3 runs 13 residues. Trimming shortened V by 5 bases and J by 8 bases, and 12 bases separated the two germline ends. CDR1 and CDR2 from the germline V gene are SGHVS and FNYEAQ. CDR3 in DNA: TGTGCCAGCAGCCCAGGGACGAGGGAAAAACTGTTTTTT. It specifies CASSPGTREKLFF.

This clone came up a few times. The chain has TRBV6-4 and TRBJ2-6; D is ambiguous. The V gene's germline CDR1 is MRHNA and CDR2 SNTAGT. Between the trimmed V and J ends, which lost 2 bases and 6 bases, there was a span of 17 bases. This CDR3 spans 17 amino acids. The CDR3 region is CASSDQPLGLVANVLTF. The DNA for the CDR3 is TGTGCCAGCAGTGACCAACCCTTGGGGTTAGTGGCCAACGTCCTGACTTTC.

The chain joins TRBV28 to TRBJ2-2; 12 positions agree with TRBD1. This CDR3 is 16 amino acids long. Germline V gene data show CDR1 as MDHEN and CDR2 as SYDVKM. The J segment lost 6 bases and the V segment lost 8 bases, leaving 10 bases of the junction unmatched. CDR3 sequence: CASRSPGQGAAGELFF. The CDR3 coding sequence is TGTGCCAGCCGTTCGCCGGGACAGGGGGCGGCCGGGGAGCTGTTTTTT.

The rearrangement links TRBV27 to TRBJ2-3; 8 nucleotides align to TRBD1. Germline V gives CDR1 MNHEY, CDR2 SMNVEV (reference sequence). The CDR3 covers 17 residues. V was clipped by 1 base and J by 4 bases; unmatched bases: 10. The CDR3 loop reads CASSLYGRQGRADTQYF. The CDR3 bases are TGTGCCAGCAGTTTATACGGTCGACAGGGGCGGGCAGATACGCAGTATTTT.

The chain links TRBV5-6 to TRBJ1-2; no firm D call. The CDR3 has 13 residues. Per germline, CDR1 SGHDT and CDR2 YYEEEE. The germline V and J ends were trimmed by 2 bases and 7 bases, with 12 bases remaining between them. The CDR3 DNA sequence: TGTGCCAGCAGCTTAGAAGGGTCGGGTGGCTACACCTTC. This translates into CASSLEGSGGYTF.

The rearrangement links TRBV4-2 to TRBJ2-7, with 12 bases identical to TRBD2. Looked up from germline, CDR1 is LGHNA and CDR2 is YNFKEQ. The CDR3 spans 18 residues. V shed 4 bases and J 5 bases; nucleotides not matched to a gene: 15. The CDR3 nucleotides are TGTGCCAGCAGCCGCCCCCCAGGGGGAGCTAGCGGGAGGGACGAGCAGTACTTC. Protein product: CASSRPPGGASGRDEQYF.

The chain employs TRBV11-2 and TRBJ2-2, with 8 positions matching TRBD1. Per germline, CDR1 SGHAT and CDR2 FQNNGV. The CDR3 runs to 16 residues. The junction had 12 bases not matched to a gene; V was cut back by 5 bases and J by 7 bases. This CDR3 reads CASSPLDRVMSGELFF. The CDR3 region has the DNA TGTGCCAGCAGCCCATTGGACAGGGTGATGAGCGGGGAGCTGTTTTTT.

J is TRBJ1-5 and V is TRBV4-1, with D hard to call. Trimming cost V 0 bases and J 4 bases, with 10 bases left between them. This CDR3 is built from 15 residues. Germline V gene lookup returns CDR1 MGHRA and CDR2 YSYEKL. CDR3 sequence reads: CASSQERESNQPQHF. The CDR3 bases are TGCGCCAGCAGCCAAGAACGGGAATCGAATCAGCCCCAGCATTTT.

The chain recombines TRBV30 with TRBJ2-1; unclear D gene. Germline CDR1 is GTSNPN and CDR2 is SVGIG (reference sequence). Trimming pared 5 bases from V and 6 bases from J, leaving 8 bases between. The length of the CDR3 is 11 residues. The CDR3 spells CAWDYSNEQFF. The DNA for the CDR3 is TGTGCCTGGGATTATAGCAATGAGCAGTTCTTC. Combining the CDR3 with reference TRBV30 and TRBJ2-1 gives the whole variable domain SQTIHQWPATLVQPVGSPLSLECTVEGTSNPNLYWYRQAAGRGLQLLFYSVGIGQISSEVPQNLSASRPQDRQFILSSKKLLLSDSGFYLCAWDYSNEQFFGPGTRLTVL.

The chain carries TRBV5-6 and TRBJ2-1, with TRBD2 identical over 12 bases. The CDR3 totals 15 residues. The V segment lost 4 bases and the J segment 6 bases; nucleotides outside the gene matches: 5. CDR1 and CDR2 (germline): SGHDT, YYEEEE. CDR3 protein: CASSLTSGGPNEQFF. Written as DNA, the CDR3 is TGTGCCAGCAGCCTAACTAGCGGGGGGCCCAATGAGCAGTTCTTC.

In its sample, this clone was seen a few times. The sample contains more than one DNA sequence encoding this CDR3. The rearrangement uses TRBV30 and TRBJ1-2; D perhaps matches TRBD1 (6 bases). V dropped 5 bases and J dropped 0 bases, with 10 bases sitting between them. The CDR3 is made up of 13 amino acids. CDR1 and CDR2 (germline): GTSNPN, SVGIG (reference sequence). The CDR3: CAWEGGTNYGYTF. CDR3 coding DNA: TGTGCCTGGGAGGGGGGAACTAACTATGGCTACACCTTC.

This clone has only one observation. This chain uses TRBV30 with TRBJ2-5; 7 bases map to TRBD2. The closer fit of TRBJ2-7 to the DNA end suggests the J call may be wrong. This CDR3 has 17 residues. The germline V gene has CDR1 GTSNPN and CDR2 SVGIG (reference sequence). The CDR3 loop is CAWSDYSGRRSSYEQYF. The CDR3 region has the DNA TGTGCCTGGAGCGATTATAGCGGGCGCAGGAGCTCCTACGAGCAGTACTTC.

This chain uses TRBV6-6 with TRBJ2-1; D unclear. Trimming cost V 2 bases and J 8 bases, with 16 bases left between them. Germline CDR1 reads MNHNY; CDR2 reads SVGAGI (reference sequence). The CDR3 loop spans 15 amino acids. For the CDR3, the DNA is TGTGCCAGCAGTTACAGAGGCCCAGCCGTGGATGAGCAGTTCTTC. As protein: CASSYRGPAVDEQFF.

This chain joins TRBV7-8 and TRBJ2-1; 9 nucleotides line up with TRBD2. Germline trimming cut 6 bases from V and 9 bases from J; bases unmatched to any gene: 15. CDR3 length equals 16 residues. Germline V gene lookup returns CDR1 SGHVS and CDR2 FQNEAQ. The CDR3: CASRDVGGGGAREQFF. The CDR3 nucleotides are TGTGCCAGCAGGGACGTCGGAGGCGGGGGGGCTCGTGAGCAGTTCTTC. Together with reference TRBV7-8 and TRBJ2-1, the CDR3 gives the full variable domain: GAGVSQSPRYKVAKRGQDVALRCDPISGHVSLFWYQQALGQGPEFLTYFQNEAQLDKSGLPSDRFFAERPEGSVSTLKIQRTQQEDSAVYLCASRDVGGGGAREQFFGPGTRLTVL.

This clone was counted between two and nine times. The genes are TRBV7-9 and TRBJ1-6; D not certain. The CDR3 runs to 12 residues. V dropped 5 bases and J dropped 8 bases, with 7 bases sitting between them. Per germline, CDR1 SEHNR and CDR2 FQNEAQ (reference sequence). In nucleotides, the CDR3 is TGTGCCAGCAGCAACGTACATTCACCCCTCCACTTT. Protein: CASSNVHSPLHF.

The CDR3 nucleotides are TGTGCCAGCAGTTACACCTCCGGGACAGCTCAAGAGACCCAGTACTTC. Translated, it gives CASSYTSGTAQETQYF. This chain uses TRBV6-6 with TRBJ2-5; 7 bases match TRBD1. Germline CDR1 MNHNY, CDR2 SVGAGI (reference sequence). Germline trimming cut 2 bases from V and 2 bases from J; bases unmatched to any gene: 8. The CDR3 contains 16 residues.

V usage is TRBV18 and J usage is TRBJ1-1; D possibly corresponds to TRBD1 (5 bases). CDR1 KGHSH and CDR2 LQKENI come from the germline V gene. V dropped 2 bases and J dropped 4 bases, with 17 bases sitting between them. The CDR3 covers 16 residues. CDR3 bases: TGTGCCAGCTCACCATCAAACAGGCTATGGGGCACTGAAGCTTTCTTT. Protein product: CASSPSNRLWGTEAFF.